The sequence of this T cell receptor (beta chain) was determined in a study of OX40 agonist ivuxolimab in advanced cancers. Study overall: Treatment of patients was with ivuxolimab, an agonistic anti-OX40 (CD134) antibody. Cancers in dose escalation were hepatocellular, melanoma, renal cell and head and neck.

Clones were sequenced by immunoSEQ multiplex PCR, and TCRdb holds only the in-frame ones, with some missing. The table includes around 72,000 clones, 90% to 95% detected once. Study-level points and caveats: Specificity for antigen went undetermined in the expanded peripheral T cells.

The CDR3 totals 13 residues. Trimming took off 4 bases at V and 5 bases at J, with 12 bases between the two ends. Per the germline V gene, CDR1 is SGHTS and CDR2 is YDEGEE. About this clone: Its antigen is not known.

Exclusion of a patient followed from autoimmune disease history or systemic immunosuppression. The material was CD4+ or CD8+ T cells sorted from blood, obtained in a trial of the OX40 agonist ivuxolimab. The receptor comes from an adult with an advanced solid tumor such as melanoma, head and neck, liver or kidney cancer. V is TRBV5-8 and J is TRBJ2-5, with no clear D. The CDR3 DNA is TGTGCCAGCAGCCGCCAAAGGGTGGAGACCCAGTACTTC. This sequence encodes CASSRQRVETQYF. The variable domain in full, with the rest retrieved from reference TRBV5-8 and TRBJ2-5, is EAGVTQSPTHLIKTRGQQATLRCSPISGHTSVYWYQQALGLGLQFLLWYDEGEERNRGNFPPRFSGRQFPNYSSELNVNALELEDSALYLCASSRQRVETQYFGPGTRLLVL.